This passage covers 9 T cell receptor beta chains from one sample sequenced in a study of identical twins. Using its own MiXCR run on the 5' RACE reads, TCRdb lists one record per CDR3 protein. The sample includes about 660,000 distinct CDR3 sequences, under 9% of them seen just once. This same sample was also taken into another study, of yellow fever vaccine responses in identical twins.

Sequenced sample: PBMCs. The receptors stem from a woman under 30 in good health.

This clonotype was counted a few times. The chain uses TRBV27 and TRBJ2-7; 7 bases agree with TRBD1. Trimming cost V 2 bases and J 0 bases; bases outside gene matches: 7. CDR1 MNHEY and CDR2 SMNVEV come from the germline V gene (reference sequence). This CDR3 contains 16 residues. Written as DNA, the CDR3 is TGTGCCAGCAGTTTACAGTGGACAGGAAGCTCCTACGAGCAGTACTTC. Residues: CASSLQWTGSSYEQYF.

This clonotype was seen many times. This sequence joins TRBV7-9 and TRBJ2-3, with 7 bases identical to TRBD1. The V gene end was trimmed by 5 bases and the J gene end by 1 base; junction bases not matched to a gene: 6. The germline V gene has CDR1 SEHNR and CDR2 FQNEAQ (reference sequence). The CDR3 length is 15 residues. CDR3 loop: CASSNRGSGTDTQYF. DNA for the CDR3: TGTGCCAGCAGCAACAGGGGCTCTGGCACAGATACGCAGTATTTT. The full variable domain, its missing parts supplied by reference TRBV7-9 and TRBJ2-3, is DTGVSQNPRHKITKRGQNVTFRCDPISEHNRLYWYRQTLGQGPEFLTYFQNEAQLEKSRLLSDRFSAERPKGSFSTLEIQRTEQGDSAMYLCASSNRGSGTDTQYFGPGTRLTVL.

This clonotype showed up many times. The CDR3 does not close with the conserved phenylalanine or tryptophan, likely indicating a read error. The limits of the CDR3 on the DNA are not certain, so only TCRdb's listed CDR3 is given. The V and J genes are TRBV21-1 and TRBJ2-3; the table gives TRBD2 as D, unverified against the DNA. TRBV21-1 is reported as a pseudogene. Inclusive of both ends, the CDR3 amounts to 10 amino acids. CDR3 sequence reads: CASSKGAGER.

The chain joins TRBV7-8 to TRBJ2-5, with 10 bases that match TRBD1. CDR3 length equals 15 residues. Trimming took 3 bases from V and 5 from J; bases not matched to a gene: 6. Germline V gene lookup returns CDR1 SGHVS and CDR2 FQNEAQ. The CDR3: CASSLGQGLGETQYF. CDR3 nucleotides: TGTGCCAGCAGCTTGGGACAGGGGTTAGGCGAGACCCAGTACTTC.

This clonotype was picked up a small number of times. V gene TRBV29-1 combines with J gene TRBJ2-2; no reliable D call. Germline V lookup: CDR1 SQVTM, CDR2 ANQGSEA. The length of the CDR3 is 13 residues. The V end was cut by 7 bases, the J end by 6 bases, with 15 bases between. This CDR3 is CSAALALAGELFF. The CDR3, as DNA: TGCAGCGCCGCCCTGGCCCTTGCCGGGGAGCTGTTTTTT.

The sample holds many counts of this clonotype. This chain links TRBV6-4 with TRBJ2-3; no reliable D call. Germline CDR1 and CDR2: MRHNA and SNTAGT. This CDR3 comprises 13 residues. V was trimmed by 2 bases and J by 3 bases, leaving 6 bases between them. The CDR3 reads CASSDGRTDTQYF. CDR3 DNA sequence: TGTGCCAGCAGTGACGGAAGAACAGATACGCAGTATTTT.

Only a few counts were recorded for this clonotype. This chain connects TRBV28 to TRBJ2-3; no definite D call. The CDR3 loop spans 16 amino acids. Germline lookup yields CDR1 MDHEN and CDR2 SYDVKM. V was clipped by 2 bases and J by 2 bases, with 14 bases between them. CDR3 sequence (DNA): TGTGCCAGCAGTTTAGTCGGCGGAAAACTCACAGATACGCAGTATTTT. It translates to CASSLVGGKLTDTQYF.

The gene calls are TRBV10-3 and TRBJ2-2; 10 nucleotides agree with TRBD2. The V and J ends lost 4 bases and 1 base, in that order; junction bases with no gene match: 9. This CDR3 region has 18 residues. CDR1 and CDR2 (germline): ENHRY, SYGVKD. CDR3: CAISVLELAGLNTGELFF. Here the CDR3 DNA reads TGTGCCATCAGTGTCCTAGAACTAGCGGGGCTGAACACCGGGGAGCTGTTTTTT.

Note on this clonotype: A read error may be the cause here, since a much bigger clone is one base away. This rearrangement joins TRBV5-1 to TRBJ2-7; 8 bases are a match to TRBD1. The germline V gene has CDR1 SGHRS and CDR2 YFSETQ. This CDR3 region has 14 residues. The CDR3 DNA sequence: TGCGTCAGCAGCTTTGAACAGGGGGCCTACGAGCAGTACTTC. It yields the protein CVSSFEQGAYEQYF.